These 27 T cell receptor beta chains share one sample of origin, sequenced in a study of T cell repertoires in breast cancer. Paired alpha-beta TCRs of CD8+ T cells were analyzed by expanded emulsion RT-PCR. A second nested PCR with blocking oligonucleotides suppressed unpaired genes. TCRdb independently ran MiXCR on the emulsion pairing reads; one entry per CDR3 protein. The top ten hold around three fifths of the sample, which has around 43,000 distinct CDR3 sequences, 45% seen once. Sequencing used CD8+ T cells. The source of these receptors is a pool of human donors with breast cancer or a healthy control (not recorded which).

The rearrangement uses TRBV7-9 and TRBJ1-1, with 9 bases lining up with TRBD1. CDR1 and CDR2 from the germline V gene are SEHNR and FQNEAQ (reference sequence). This CDR3 contains 15 residues. V shed 0 bases and J 7 bases; nucleotides not matched to a gene: 6. Here the CDR3 DNA reads TGTGCCAGCAGCTTAGCTGGCGGGGACAGGGTTGAAGCTTTCTTT. It translates to CASSLAGGDRVEAFF.

The rearrangement links TRBV5-4 to TRBJ2-7; 8 nucleotides match TRBD2. The germline CDR1 and CDR2 sequences are SGHNT and YYREEE (reference sequence). The CDR3 sequence is 12 residues long. Unmatched junction bases numbered 4, after V lost 1 base and J lost 10 bases. CDR3 nucleotide sequence: TGTGCCAGCAGCTTGTTACGGGAGGGCCAGTACTTC. Residues: CASSLLREGQYF. Variable domain in full (rest from reference TRBV5-4 and TRBJ2-7): ETGVTQSPTHLIKTRGQQVTLRCSSQSGHNTVSWYQQALGQGPQFIFQYYREEENGRGNFPPRFSGLQFPNYSSELNVNALELDDSALYLCASSLLREGQYFGPGTRLTVT.

The CDR3 sequence: CASSKGQGAVTEAFF. Here the CDR3 DNA reads TGTGCCAGCAGTAAGGGACAGGGGGCGGTCACTGAAGCTTTCTTT. The chain recombines TRBV6-1 with TRBJ1-1, with 12 bases that match TRBD1. The germline CDR1 and CDR2 sequences are MNHNS and SASEGT. With 5 bases clipped from V and 4 bases from J, the junction kept 5 bases outside the gene matches. The CDR3 runs 15 residues.

This clonotype was seen a handful of times. The chain combines TRBV4-1 with TRBJ1-1; D gene ambiguous. The germline V gene has CDR1 MGHRA and CDR2 YSYEKL. V gave up 0 bases and J gave up 1 base, with 12 bases separating them. The CDR3 totals 16 residues. CDR3 amino acids: CASSQDPYRQNTEAFF. The DNA for the CDR3 is TGCGCCAGCAGCCAAGACCCCTATAGACAGAACACTGAAGCTTTCTTT.

This clonotype turned up a few times. The chain links TRBV27 to TRBJ1-2; D possibly corresponds to TRBD1 (5 bases). The V and J ends lost 1 base and 6 bases respectively, with 12 bases between them. The CDR3 consists of 14 residues. The germline V gene encodes CDR1 MNHEY and CDR2 SMNVEV (reference sequence). The CDR3 sequence: CASSLLGQGDGYTF. The CDR3 bases are TGTGCCAGCAGTTTATTGGGTCAGGGTGATGGCTACACCTTC.

The chain combines TRBV19 with TRBJ2-1, with 8 bases matching TRBD2. Looked up from germline, CDR1 is LNHDA and CDR2 is SQIVND (reference sequence). V trimming: 6 bases; J trimming: 4 bases; junction bases outside the gene matches: 8. The CDR3 is 15 residues long. The CDR3 DNA reads TGTGCCAGTAGCCACCCGGGACTAGGTTACAATGAGCAGTTCTTC. Residues: CASSHPGLGYNEQFF.

This chain uses TRBV9 with TRBJ2-3, with no clear D. V was pared by 4 bases and J by 1 base, with 7 bases between. The CDR3 length is 13 residues. Germline-derived CDR1 and CDR2 are SGDLS and YYNGEE. CDR3 nucleotide sequence: TGTGCCAGCAGCACGGTACGCACAGATACGCAGTATTTT. Protein: CASSTVRTDTQYF.

This clonotype was seen only a few times. V and J are TRBV20-1 and TRBJ1-4; D not certain. Deletions cut 5 bases from V and 2 bases from J, with 12 bases between. The CDR3 sequence is 14 residues long. Germline V gene data show CDR1 as DFQATT and CDR2 as SNEGSKA (reference sequence). The CDR3 protein is CSASEPITNEKLFF. The CDR3 coding sequence is TGCAGTGCTTCCGAGCCTATTACTAATGAAAAACTGTTTTTT.

This sequence joins TRBV19 and TRBJ1-1, with D hard to call. V gave up 4 bases and J gave up 0 bases, with 6 bases separating them. Germline assignment: CDR1 LNHDA and CDR2 SQIVND (reference sequence). This CDR3 comprises 13 residues. The CDR3 reads CASSNGVNTEAFF. The CDR3 DNA follows: TGTGCCAGTAGTAACGGGGTGAACACTGAAGCTTTCTTT.

Only a few counts were recorded for this clonotype. The genes are TRBV7-2 and TRBJ2-7; 8 nucleotides match TRBD2. Trimming removed 5 bases from V and 9 bases from J; junction bases left unmatched: 15. CDR1 is SGHTA, CDR2 FQGNSA, per germline. This CDR3 has 15 amino acids. The CDR3 DNA reads as TGTGCCAGCAGCCCCCCCCGGAGCGGGAGCCAGGTGCAGTACTTC. Amino acids: CASSPPRSGSQVQYF.

The chain is built from TRBV28 and TRBJ2-2; 9 positions agree with TRBD2. The germline CDR1 and CDR2 sequences are MDHEN and SYDVKM. V dropped 2 bases and J dropped 2; count of bases not matched to a gene: 6. The CDR3 extends over 17 amino acids. The CDR3 loop is CASSLVASGINTGELFF. For the CDR3, the DNA is TGTGCCAGCAGTTTAGTTGCTAGCGGGATAAACACCGGGGAGCTGTTTTTT.

In this sample, this clonotype turned up a few times. The chain links TRBV7-9 to TRBJ1-4; 7 bases line up with TRBD1. Germline CDR1 and CDR2: SEHNR and FQNEAQ (reference sequence). V lost 2 bases and J lost 8; bases outside the gene matches: 11. The CDR3 loop spans 16 amino acids. CDR3 loop: CASSLTLTGAFEKLFF. The CDR3 nucleotides read TGTGCCAGCAGCTTAACCTTAACAGGGGCATTCGAAAAACTGTTTTTT.

Remarks on this clonotype: This may come from a read error, since a much larger clone is one base off. The rearrangement uses TRBV25-1 and TRBJ1-2, with D uncertain. Germline assignment: CDR1 MGHDK and CDR2 SYGVNS. This CDR3 has 14 residues. CDR3 region: CTSSEMDHGYGYTF. The CDR3 DNA sequence: TGTACCAGCAGTGAGATGGACCATGGCTATGGCTACACCTTC.

V usage is TRBV5-1 and J usage is TRBJ2-7; TRBD1 matches 9 bases. Germline values: CDR1 SGHRS, CDR2 YFSETQ. The CDR3 has 17 residues. V lost 4 bases to trimming and J lost 0 bases; unmatched junction nucleotides: 11. The DNA for the CDR3 is TGCGCCAGCAGCCGCATGAAGTGGGGACAGGGCTCCTACGAGCAGTACTTC. Encoded protein: CASSRMKWGQGSYEQYF.

The rearrangement links TRBV9 to TRBJ2-7, with no clear D. The CDR3 consists of 15 residues. The germline V gene has CDR1 SGDLS and CDR2 YYNGEE. Trimming left V 1 base short and J 3 bases short, with 14 bases between. The CDR3 bases are TGTGCCAGCAGCGTAACGACGGAGCCTGGCTACGAGCAGTACTTC. Translating it yields CASSVTTEPGYEQYF.

This clonotype was counted a few times. This chain links TRBV7-2 with TRBJ1-2; 9 bases map to TRBD1. This CDR3 region has 15 residues. V was pared by 6 bases and J by 4 bases, with 9 bases of the junction left unmatched. Germline lookup yields CDR1 SGHTA and CDR2 FQGNSA. This CDR3 reads CASSAGQGTFYGYTF. In DNA, the CDR3 is TGTGCCAGCAGTGCCGGACAGGGGACGTTCTATGGCTACACCTTC.

The chain recombines TRBV20-1 with TRBJ2-1; 7 nucleotides line up with TRBD2. This CDR3 has 14 amino acids. The germline V gene has CDR1 DFQATT and CDR2 SNEGSKA (reference sequence). Trimming cost V 1 base and J 5 bases; bases outside gene matches: 5. The CDR3 region is CSARVAGLNNEQFF. CDR3 sequence (DNA): TGCAGTGCTAGAGTAGCGGGCCTAAACAATGAGCAGTTCTTC.

This clonotype has a handful of counts. The chain joins TRBV7-9 to TRBJ2-7; D may be TRBD1 (5 bases). V was trimmed by 1 base and J by 0 bases, leaving 10 bases between them. The CDR3 extends over 15 amino acids. Germline V lookup: CDR1 SEHNR, CDR2 FQNEAQ (reference sequence). Here the CDR3 DNA reads TGTGCCAGCAGCTTAGATGGGGCCCTCTCCTACGAGCAGTACTTC. Amino acid sequence: CASSLDGALSYEQYF.

This rearrangement joins TRBV12-3 or TRBV12-4 to TRBJ1-4; D gene ambiguous. The CDR3 consists of 16 residues. Trimming cost V 1 base and J 10 bases, with 19 bases left between them. For the CDR3, the DNA is TGTGCCAGCAGTTTAGGTCCCGGAGATATGGGTGGAAAACTGTTTTTT. It is translated as CASSLGPGDMGGKLFF.

At least ten counts were recorded for this clonotype. This chain joins TRBV25-1 and TRBJ2-1; D not certain. The CDR3 contains 15 residues. Trimming took 5 bases from V and 8 from J, leaving 19 bases between them. Germline V gene sequence: CDR1 MGHDK, CDR2 SYGVNS. This CDR3 is CASSSLVGNMDEQFF. As DNA, the CDR3 is TGTGCCAGCAGTTCCCTAGTGGGAAATATGGATGAGCAGTTCTTC.

The chain recombines TRBV5-4 with TRBJ1-1, with D possibly being TRBD1 (5 bases). Looked up from germline, CDR1 is SGHNT and CDR2 is YYREEE (reference sequence). The CDR3 loop spans 11 amino acids. Trimming left V 3 bases short and J 7 bases short, with 7 bases between. DNA for the CDR3: TGTGCCAGCAGCTGGGGCGGTGAAGCTTTCTTT. This codes for CASSWGGEAFF.

On this clonotype itself: Mismatch with germline at one junction end may stem from a read error. V and J are TRBV7-2 and TRBJ2-1; D gene ambiguous. Germline CDR1 reads SGHTA; CDR2 reads FQGNSA. This CDR3 has 12 amino acids. In DNA, the CDR3 is TGTGCCAGCAGTCGTACCTCCGATGAGCAGCTCTTC. Its translation: CASSRTSDEQLF.

CDR3 nucleotide sequence: TGTGCCAGTAGCCCTATAGGGAGTCCTAACACTGAAGCTTTCTTT. This codes for CASSPIGSPNTEAFF. V is TRBV19 and J is TRBJ1-1; no definite D call. Germline-derived CDR1 and CDR2 are LNHDA and SQIVND (reference sequence). Trimming took off 6 bases at V and 2 bases at J, with 16 bases between the two ends. The CDR3 sequence is 15 residues long.

The rearrangement links TRBV5-1 to TRBJ2-3; 10 bases match TRBD2. The germline V gene encodes CDR1 SGHRS and CDR2 YFSETQ. Trimming took 4 bases from V and 2 from J; bases not matched to a gene: 4. CDR3 size: 15 residues. CDR3 coding DNA: TGCGCCAGCAGCCTAGCGGGGGTCAACACAGATACGCAGTATTTT. This gives the protein CASSLAGVNTDTQYF.

The rearrangement joins TRBV20-1 to TRBJ2-3; 9 nucleotides match TRBD2. The CDR3 consists of 14 residues. Germline CDR1 and CDR2: DFQATT and SNEGSKA (reference sequence). The V gene end was trimmed by 0 bases and the J gene end by 10 bases; junction bases not matched to a gene: 8. Written as DNA, the CDR3 is TGCAGTGCTAGAGACGTTAGCGGGAGTGATGCGCAGTATTTT. It codes for CSARDVSGSDAQYF.

This clonotype was counted only a few times. The chain links TRBV4-1 to TRBJ1-1; D call uncertain. CDR1 MGHRA and CDR2 YSYEKL come from the germline V gene. Between the trimmed V and J ends, which lost 2 bases and 3 bases, there was a span of 10 bases. This CDR3 has 14 amino acids. CDR3 sequence: CASSQNPPDTEAFF. CDR3 coding DNA: TGCGCCAGCAGCCAAAATCCACCCGACACTGAAGCTTTCTTT.

This clonotype occurred once. The rearrangement joins TRBV7-9 to TRBJ2-5, with a tentative D call TRBD2 (7 bases). The CDR3 is made up of 20 amino acids. From germline, CDR1 is SEHNR and CDR2 FQNEAQ (reference sequence). V was clipped by 5 bases and J by 2 bases, with 30 bases between them. CDR3: CASSASLGGQRESEQETQYF. CDR3 bases: TGTGCCAGCAGCGCCTCCCTCGGGGGGCAGCGGGAATCGGAACAAGAGACCCAGTACTTC.